The sample holds a few counts of the clone carrying this TCR beta chain. Its antigen remains unknown. Trimming took off 5 bases at V and 0 bases at J, with 13 bases between the two ends. CDR1 is SEHNR, CDR2 FQNEAQ, per germline (reference sequence). The CDR3 totals 16 residues. Investigators amplified TCR beta CDR3 regions from RNA transcripts. Investigators did first-round RT-PCR with HTBI primers, then second-round multiplex PCR. From the multiplex PCR reads, TCRdb called clonotypes with MiXCR, one entry per CDR3 protein. The data contain around 590,000 distinct CDR3 sequences, 39% of them singletons. The record originates from a study of Graves' ophthalmopathy and Graves' hyperthyroidism. Whole-study findings and limits: It was with roughly 71% sensitivity and under 85% specificity that the model predicted ophthalmopathy progression.

Diagnosis relied on clinical symptoms, serum thyroxine, TRAb, thyroid ultrasound and orbital computed tomography. The V and J genes are TRBV7-9 and TRBJ2-2; D uncertain. Sequenced sample: peripheral blood or thyroid tissue (not recorded which). The source of this sequence is an adult man with Graves' hyperthyroidism. The CDR3 bases are TGTGCCAGCAGCCTCACTGTCTTCGCGAACACCGGGGAGCTGTTTTTT. Translation gives CASSLTVFANTGELFF.